What follows describes a single T cell receptor (beta chain). In the authors' workflow: Cell counts per sample came from amplifying reference gene primers. Libraries were prepared by immunoSEQ multiplex PCR; TCRdb keeps only in-frame clonotypes and omits some of them. The V and J calls and clone size are taken from that table; D and trimming were inferred from the DNA. This sample has more than 60,000 clones, with 80% found just once. This CDR3 contains 13 residues. Germline V gene lookup returns CDR1 SGHNT and CDR2 YENEEA. Trimming took 4 bases from V and 4 from J, leaving 10 bases between them. The record originates from a study of blood T cell repertoires in COVID-19.

The material sequenced was peripheral blood. The sequence was obtained from a man aged 55-75 years with active or convalescent COVID-19. The gene calls are TRBV11-3 and TRBJ1-1; D remains ambiguous. The CDR3 DNA follows: TGTGCCAGCAGCTCCGGGTATGGCACTGAAGCTTTCTTT. The encoded protein is CASSSGYGTEAFF.